This TCR beta chain appears in the sequencing data of a study of identifying expanded T cells in peripheral blood. Sequenced by immunoSEQ multiplex PCR; TCRdb stores in-frame clones only, minus some. The repertoire holds around 95,000 clones, with roughly 88% as singletons. V lost 1 base to trimming and J lost 6 bases, with 16 bases between them. Germline V gene lookup returns CDR1 SGHNT and CDR2 YYREEE (reference sequence). The CDR3 runs to 15 residues. The gene calls are TRBV5-4 and TRBJ1-2; D not certain. The sequence derives from a person aged 18 to 75 in good health. Sequenced input: blood. CDR3 nucleotides: TGTGCCAGCAGCTTGCCGGGCCTAGTAGTAAATGGCTACACCTTC. Its protein is CASSLPGLVVNGYTF.